This TCR beta chain was recorded in a study of blood T cell repertoires in COVID-19. Only in-frame clones appear in the TCRdb table, and some are missing; sequencing was by immunoSEQ multiplex PCR. This repertoire shows a few hundred thousand clones, around 83% found once; its top ten account for around 9.6%. This clone was seen only a few times. From germline, CDR1 is MNHEY and CDR2 SVGEGT. V lost 5 bases and J 1 base, leaving 11 bases between the germline ends. The CDR3 has 14 residues. This rearrangement joins TRBV6-2 or TRBV6-3 to TRBJ1-1; D may be TRBD1 (5 bases). The sequenced material came from peripheral blood. This receptor was obtained from a woman in her forties or fifties with COVID-19, enrolled during active disease. The chain's CDR3 is CASSDDRRNTEAFF. The CDR3 nucleotides are TGTGCCAGCAGTGACGACAGACGGAACACTGAAGCTTTCTTT.